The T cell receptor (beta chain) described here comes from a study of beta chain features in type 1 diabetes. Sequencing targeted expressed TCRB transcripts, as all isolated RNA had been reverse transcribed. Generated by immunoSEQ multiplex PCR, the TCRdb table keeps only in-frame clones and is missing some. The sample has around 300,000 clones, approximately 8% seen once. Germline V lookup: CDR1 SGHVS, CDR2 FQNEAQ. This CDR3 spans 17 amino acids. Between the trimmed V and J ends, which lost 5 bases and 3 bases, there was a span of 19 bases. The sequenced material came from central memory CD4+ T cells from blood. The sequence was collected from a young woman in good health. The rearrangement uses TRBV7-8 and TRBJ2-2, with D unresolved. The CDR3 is CASSQAFGPSYTGELFF. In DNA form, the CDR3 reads TGTGCCAGCAGCCAGGCATTTGGTCCGTCGTACACCGGGGAGCTGTTTTTT. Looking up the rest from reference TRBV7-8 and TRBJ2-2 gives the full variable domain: GAGVSQSPRYKVAKRGQDVALRCDPISGHVSLFWYQQALGQGPEFLTYFQNEAQLDKSGLPSDRFFAERPEGSVSTLKIQRTQQEDSAVYLCASSQAFGPSYTGELFFGEGSRLTVL.